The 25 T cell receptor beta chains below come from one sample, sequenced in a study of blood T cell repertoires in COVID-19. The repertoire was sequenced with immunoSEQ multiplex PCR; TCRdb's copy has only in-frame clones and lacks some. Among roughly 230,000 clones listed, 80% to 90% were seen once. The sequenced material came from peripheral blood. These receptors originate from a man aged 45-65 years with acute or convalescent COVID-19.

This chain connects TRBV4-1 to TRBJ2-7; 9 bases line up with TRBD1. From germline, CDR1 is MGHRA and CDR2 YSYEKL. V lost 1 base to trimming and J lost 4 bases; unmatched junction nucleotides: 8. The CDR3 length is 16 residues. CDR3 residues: CASSQGLETGGYEQYF. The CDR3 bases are TGCGCCAGCAGCCAAGGTTTAGAGACAGGGGGATACGAGCAGTACTTC.

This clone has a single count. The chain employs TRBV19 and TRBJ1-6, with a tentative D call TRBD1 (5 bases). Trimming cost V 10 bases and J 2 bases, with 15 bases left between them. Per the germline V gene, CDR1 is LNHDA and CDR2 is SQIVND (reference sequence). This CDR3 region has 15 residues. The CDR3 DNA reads TGTGCCAACTCGAGACCGGGGGCCTATAATTCACCCCTCCACTTT. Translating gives CANSRPGAYNSPLHF.

The CDR3 reads CASSQGWGIGGYTF. CDR3 bases: TGTGCCAGCAGCCAGGGATGGGGAATCGGTGGCTACACCTTC. The rearrangement links TRBV27 to TRBJ1-2; tentatively, D is TRBD1 (5 bases). The CDR3 has 14 amino acids. Trimming took 6 bases from V and 7 from J, leaving 18 bases between them. The germline V gene has CDR1 MNHEY and CDR2 SMNVEV (reference sequence).

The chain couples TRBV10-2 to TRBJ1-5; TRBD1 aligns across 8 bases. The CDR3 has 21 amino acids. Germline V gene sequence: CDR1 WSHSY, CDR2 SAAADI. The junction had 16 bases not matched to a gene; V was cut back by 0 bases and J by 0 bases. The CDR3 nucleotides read TGCGCCAGCAGTGAGTCGAGGGGGACCAGGGGGCGGAGGTATAGCAATCAGCCCCAGCATTTT. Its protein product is CASSESRGTRGRRYSNQPQHF.

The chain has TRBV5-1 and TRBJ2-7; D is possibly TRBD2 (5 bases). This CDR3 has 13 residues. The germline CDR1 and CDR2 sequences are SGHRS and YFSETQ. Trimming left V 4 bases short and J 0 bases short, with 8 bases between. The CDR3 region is CASSEADSYEQYF. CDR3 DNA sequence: TGCGCCAGCAGCGAAGCGGACTCCTACGAGCAGTACTTC.

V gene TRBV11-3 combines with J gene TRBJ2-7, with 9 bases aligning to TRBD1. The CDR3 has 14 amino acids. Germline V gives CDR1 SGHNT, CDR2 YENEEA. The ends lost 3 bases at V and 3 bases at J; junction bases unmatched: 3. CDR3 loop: CASSLDRGDYEQYF. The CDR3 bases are TGTGCCAGCAGCTTGGACAGGGGCGACTACGAGCAGTACTTC.

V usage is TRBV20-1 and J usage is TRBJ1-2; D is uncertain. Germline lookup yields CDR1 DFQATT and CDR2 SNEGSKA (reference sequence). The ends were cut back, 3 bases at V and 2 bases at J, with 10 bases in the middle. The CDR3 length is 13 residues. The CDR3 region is CSASNSINYGYTF. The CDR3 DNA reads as TGCAGTGCTAGTAACAGTATCAACTATGGCTACACCTTC.

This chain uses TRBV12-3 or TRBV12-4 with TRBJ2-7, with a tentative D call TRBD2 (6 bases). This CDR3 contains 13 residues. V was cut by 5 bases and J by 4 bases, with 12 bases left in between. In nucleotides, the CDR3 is TGTGCCAGCAGTCAGCGGGTAGGATACGAGCAGTACTTC. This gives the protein CASSQRVGYEQYF.

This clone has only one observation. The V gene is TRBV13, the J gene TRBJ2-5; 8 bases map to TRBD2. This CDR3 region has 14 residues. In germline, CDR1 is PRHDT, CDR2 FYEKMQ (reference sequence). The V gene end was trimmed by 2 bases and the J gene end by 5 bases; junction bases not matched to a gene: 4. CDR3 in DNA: TGTGCCAGCAGCTTAAGACTAGCGAGGGAGACCCAGTACTTC. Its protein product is CASSLRLARETQYF. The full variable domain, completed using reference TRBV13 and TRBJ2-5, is AAGVIQSPRHLIKEKRETATLKCYPIPRHDTVYWYQQGPGQDPQFLISFYEKMQSDKGSIPDRFSAQQFSDYHSELNMSSLELGDSALYFCASSLRLARETQYFGPGTRLLVL.

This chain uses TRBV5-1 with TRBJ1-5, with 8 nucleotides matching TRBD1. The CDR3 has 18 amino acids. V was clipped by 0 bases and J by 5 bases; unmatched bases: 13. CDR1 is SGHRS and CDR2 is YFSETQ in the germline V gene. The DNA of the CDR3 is TGCGCCAGCAGCTTGGGGCCGCTTGACAGGGGCAGGGATCAGCCCCAGCATTTT. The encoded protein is CASSLGPLDRGRDQPQHF. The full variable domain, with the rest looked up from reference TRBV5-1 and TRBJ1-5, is KAGVTQTPRYLIKTRGQQVTLSCSPISGHRSVSWYQQTPGQGLQFLFEYFSETQRNKGNFPGRFSGRQFSNSRSEMNVSTLELGDSALYLCASSLGPLDRGRDQPQHFGDGTRLSIL.

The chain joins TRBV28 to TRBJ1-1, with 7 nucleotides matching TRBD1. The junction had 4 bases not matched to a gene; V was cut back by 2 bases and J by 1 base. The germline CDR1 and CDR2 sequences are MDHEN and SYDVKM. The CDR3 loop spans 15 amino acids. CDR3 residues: CASSLEDRRNTEAFF. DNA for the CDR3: TGTGCCAGCAGTTTAGAGGACAGGAGGAACACTGAAGCTTTCTTT.

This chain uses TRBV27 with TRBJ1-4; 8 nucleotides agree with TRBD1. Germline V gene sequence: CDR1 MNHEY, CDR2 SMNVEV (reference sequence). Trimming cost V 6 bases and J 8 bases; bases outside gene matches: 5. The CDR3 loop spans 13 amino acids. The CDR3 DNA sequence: TGTGCCAGCAGGCAGGGGGCGAGAGAAAAACTGTTTTTT. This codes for CASRQGAREKLFF.

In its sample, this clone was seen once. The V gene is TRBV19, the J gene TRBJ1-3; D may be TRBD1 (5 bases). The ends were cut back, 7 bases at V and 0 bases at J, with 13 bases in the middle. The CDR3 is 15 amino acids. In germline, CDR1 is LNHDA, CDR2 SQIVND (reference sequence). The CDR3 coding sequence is TGTGCCAGTACGACCCGGGGACTCTCTGGAAACACCATATATTTT. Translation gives CASTTRGLSGNTIYF.

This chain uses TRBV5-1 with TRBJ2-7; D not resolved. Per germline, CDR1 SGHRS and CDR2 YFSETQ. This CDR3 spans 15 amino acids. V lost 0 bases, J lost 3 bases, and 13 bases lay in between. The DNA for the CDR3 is TGCGCCAGCAGCTTGGGGTTCCTGTCGGTCTACGAGCAGTACTTC. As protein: CASSLGFLSVYEQYF.

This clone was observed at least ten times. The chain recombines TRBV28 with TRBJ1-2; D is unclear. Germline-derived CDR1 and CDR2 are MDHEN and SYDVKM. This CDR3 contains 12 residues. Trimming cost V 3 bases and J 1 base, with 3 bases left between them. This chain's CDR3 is CASSFGNYGYTF. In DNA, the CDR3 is TGTGCCAGCAGTTTCGGTAACTATGGCTACACCTTC.

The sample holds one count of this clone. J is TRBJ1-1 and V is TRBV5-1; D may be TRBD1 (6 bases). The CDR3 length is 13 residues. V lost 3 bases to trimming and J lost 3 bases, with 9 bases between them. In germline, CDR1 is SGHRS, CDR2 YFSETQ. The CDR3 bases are TGCGCCAGCAGCTACAGGGTTCACACTGAAGCTTTCTTT. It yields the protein CASSYRVHTEAFF.

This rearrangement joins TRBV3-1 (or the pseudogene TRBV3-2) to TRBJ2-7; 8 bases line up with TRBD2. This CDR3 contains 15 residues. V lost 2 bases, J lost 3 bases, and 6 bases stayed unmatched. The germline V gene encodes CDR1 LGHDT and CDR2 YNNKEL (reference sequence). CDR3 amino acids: CASSQPTSGLYEQYF. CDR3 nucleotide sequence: TGTGCCAGCAGCCAACCAACTAGCGGACTCTACGAGCAGTACTTC.

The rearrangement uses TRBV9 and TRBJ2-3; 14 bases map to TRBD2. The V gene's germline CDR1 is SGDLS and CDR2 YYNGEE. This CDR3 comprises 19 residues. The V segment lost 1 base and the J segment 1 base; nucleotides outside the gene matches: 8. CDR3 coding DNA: TGTGCCAGCAGCGTAAGGGGGGGACTAGCGGGAGCTCGCACAGATACGCAGTATTTT. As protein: CASSVRGGLAGARTDTQYF. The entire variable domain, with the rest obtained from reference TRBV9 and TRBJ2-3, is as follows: DSGVTQTPKHLITATGQRVTLRCSPRSGDLSVYWYQQSLDQGLQFLIQYYNGEERAKGNILERFSAQQFPDLHSELNLSSLELGDSALYFCASSVRGGLAGARTDTQYFGPGTRLTVL.

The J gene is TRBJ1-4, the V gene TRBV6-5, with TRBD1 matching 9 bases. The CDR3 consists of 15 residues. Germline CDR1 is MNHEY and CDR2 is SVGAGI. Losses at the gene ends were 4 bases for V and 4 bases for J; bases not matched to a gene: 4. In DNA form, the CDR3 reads TGTGCCAGCAGTTTCCGGACAGGGGATAATGAAAAACTGTTTTTT. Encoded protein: CASSFRTGDNEKLFF.

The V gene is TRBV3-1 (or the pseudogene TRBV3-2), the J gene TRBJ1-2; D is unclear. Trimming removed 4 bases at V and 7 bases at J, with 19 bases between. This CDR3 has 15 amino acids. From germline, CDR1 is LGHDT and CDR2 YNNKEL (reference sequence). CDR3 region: CASSLPSASSAGYTF. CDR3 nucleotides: TGTGCCAGCAGCCTCCCCTCCGCATCTAGCGCTGGCTACACCTTC.

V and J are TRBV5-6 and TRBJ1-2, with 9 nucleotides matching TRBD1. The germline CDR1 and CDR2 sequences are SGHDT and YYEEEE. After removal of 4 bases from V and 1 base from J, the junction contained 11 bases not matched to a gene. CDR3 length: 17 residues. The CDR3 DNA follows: TGTGCCAGCAGCCGCCGGGACAGGGTCCGAGGTAACTATGGCTACACCTTC. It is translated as CASSRRDRVRGNYGYTF.

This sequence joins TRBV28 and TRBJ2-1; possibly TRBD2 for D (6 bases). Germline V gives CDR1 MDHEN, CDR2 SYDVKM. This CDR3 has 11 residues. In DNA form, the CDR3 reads TGTGCTCTAGGGAGGAACAATGAGCAGTTCTTC. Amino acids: CALGRNNEQFF.

The CDR3 loop is CASSLYGTSGELRSETQYF. CDR3 in DNA: TGTGCCAGCAGTTTATACGGGACTAGCGGGGAACTCCGGTCAGAGACCCAGTACTTC. The chain has TRBV27 and TRBJ2-5; 13 bases align to TRBD2. CDR1 is MNHEY, CDR2 SMNVEV, per germline (reference sequence). The CDR3 is made up of 19 amino acids. Trimming cost V 1 base and J 4 bases; bases outside gene matches: 12.

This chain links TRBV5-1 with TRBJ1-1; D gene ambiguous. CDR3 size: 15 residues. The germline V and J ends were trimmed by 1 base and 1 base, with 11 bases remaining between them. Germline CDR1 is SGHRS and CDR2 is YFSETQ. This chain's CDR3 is CASSLFEAQNTEAFF. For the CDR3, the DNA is TGCGCCAGCAGCTTGTTTGAGGCCCAGAACACTGAAGCTTTCTTT.

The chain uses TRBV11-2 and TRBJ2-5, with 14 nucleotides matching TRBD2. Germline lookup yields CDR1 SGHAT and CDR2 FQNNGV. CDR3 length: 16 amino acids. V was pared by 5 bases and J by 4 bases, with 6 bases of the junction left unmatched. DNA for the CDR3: TGTGCCAGCAGCCCGCCGGGACTAGCGGGAGTAGAGACCCAGTACTTC. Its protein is CASSPPGLAGVETQYF.